This is a list of T cell receptor beta chains from one sample in a study of control samples from healthy donors and cancer patients. Assay used: immunoSEQ multiplex PCR; TCRdb lists only in-frame clones, some missing. The table has tens of thousands of clones, around 92% seen once. What was sequenced was blood. These receptor sequences come from a man younger than 40 in good health. The CDR3 runs from the conserved cysteine through the conserved F or W. D genes are given only for firm matches. Size values are once, few and many counts, or a class for expanded clones, and some rows have none.

>once|-|11|TRBJ2-5|TRBV29-1
TGCAGCGTTGGGGAGCCAGAGACCCAGTACTTC
CSVGEPETQYF
>-|-|17|TRBJ1-5|TRBV30
TGTGCCTGGAGACAGAGGGGGGGGCGAGAAGGGAATCAGCCCCAGCATTTT
CAWRQRGGREGNQPQHF
>-|TRBD2|17|TRBJ2-6|TRBV10-3
TGTGCCATCCTAGCGGGGGGGCCGGGCTCTGGGGCCAACGTCCTGACTTTC
CAILAGGPGSGANVLTF
>-|TRBD1|15|TRBJ1-6|TRBV27
TGTGCCAGCAGTCGAACAGGGGGATTTAATTCACCCCTCCACTTT
CASSRTGGFNSPLHF
>-|TRBD2|18|TRBJ2-3|TRBV14
TGTGCCAGCAGCCTATTTAATCCGGGACTAGGACGCACAGATACGCAGTATTTT
CASSLFNPGLGRTDTQYF
>-|-|15|TRBJ1-1|TRBV6-2/TRBV6-3
TGTGCCAGCAGGCCTCCAGGTTACACCCCGGGTGAAGCTTTCTTT
CASRPPGYTPGEAFF
>-|TRBD1|16|TRBJ2-2|TRBV25-1
TGTGCCAGCAGTGAGATCCGGACAGGGGAGACCGGGGAGCTGTTTTTT
CASSEIRTGETGELFF
>-|-|15|TRBJ1-4|TRBV11-2
TGTGCCAGCAGCTTAGTGGGGGGTTATAATGAAAAACTGTTTTTT
CASSLVGGYNEKLFF
>-|TRBD1|18|TRBJ2-2|TRBV14
TGTGCCAGCAGCCTTCACTTCATGGACAGGGTAGATGGCGGGGAGCTGTTTTTT
CASSLHFMDRVDGGELFF
>-|-|14|TRBJ2-7|TRBV5-1
TGCGCCAGCAGCCTCTTAACAGGCACCTACGAGCAGTACTTC
CASSLLTGTYEQYF
>-|TRBD1|15|TRBJ1-2|TRBV2
TGTGCCAGCAGTCCCCCCTGGACAGGTGGTTATGGCTACACCTTC
CASSPPWTGGYGYTF
>-|-|15|TRBJ1-4|TRBV10-2
TGCGCCAGCAGCTCAACACAGGCGACTAATGAAAAACTGTTTTTT
CASSSTQATNEKLFF
>-|TRBD1|15|TRBJ2-5|TRBV5-5
TGTGCCAGCAGCCCAACCGGACAGGGCCAAGAGACCCAGTACTTC
CASSPTGQGQETQYF
>-|-|16|TRBJ2-3|TRBV3-1/TRBV3-2
TGTGCCAGCAGCCATCTAGGGGGGGATGGCACAGATACGCAGTATTTT
CASSHLGGDGTDTQYF
>-|-|13|TRBJ2-7|TRBV5-6
TGTGCCAGCAGCTCCCCGAGGGGCCACGAGCAGTACTTC
CASSSPRGHEQYF
>-|-|12|TRBJ1-4|TRBV12-3/TRBV12-4
TGTGCCAGCACCTTCGGGCTGGAAAAACTGTTTTTT
CASTFGLEKLFF
>once|-|15|TRBJ1-1|TRBV9
TGTGCCAGCAGCGTAGATGTGGGGGTAAACACTGAAGCTTTCTTT
CASSVDVGVNTEAFF
>once|TRBD1|14|TRBJ2-5|TRBV18
TGTGCCAGCTCACCATCGTTGGACAGGGAGACCCAGTACTTC
CASSPSLDRETQYF
>-|-|13|TRBJ1-2|TRBV12-3/TRBV12-4
TGTGCCAGCAGCGGGATGACCCTGGGAGGCTACACCTTC
CASSGMTLGGYTF
>-|TRBD1|13|TRBJ1-5|TRBV6-5
TGTGCCACCTCGACAGGGGAGGATCAGCCCCAGCATTTT
CATSTGEDQPQHF
>-|TRBD2|16|TRBJ2-1|TRBV15
TGTGCCACCAGCAGCGGGACTAGCGGGAGTGGTAATGAGCAGTTCTTC
CATSSGTSGSGNEQFF
>-|TRBD1|15|TRBJ1-1|TRBV28
TGTGCCAGCAGTCTTCCGGGACAGGGAACAACTGAAGCTTTCTTT
CASSLPGQGTTEAFF
>-|TRBD2|15|TRBJ2-1|TRBV7-3
TGTGCCAGCAGCCCCAGCGGGGAGCAGGTATCTGAGCAGTTCTTC
CASSPSGEQVSEQFF
>-|-|14|TRBJ2-3|TRBV28
TGTGCCAGCAGTTCGGCAGGTAGCACAGATACGCAGTATTTT
CASSSAGSTDTQYF